Below, 15 T cell receptor beta chains from the same sample are listed, as sequenced in a study of cytomegalovirus exposure and HLA in healthy donors. The table came from immunoSEQ multiplex PCR; TCRdb's copy has only in-frame clones and leaves some out. The sample lists under 200,000 clones, 95% to 96% occurring once. Sequencing was done on a sample of PBMCs. Receptors were obtained from a woman aged 18-35 years in good health and CMV-seronegative.

The J gene is TRBJ1-2, the V gene TRBV14; 8 bases map to TRBD1. Germline trimming cut 4 bases from V and 5 bases from J; bases unmatched to any gene: 9. Per the germline V gene, CDR1 is SGHDN and CDR2 is FVKESK. This CDR3 spans 15 amino acids. The CDR3 loop is CASSPWDRLQYGYTF. As DNA, the CDR3 is TGTGCCAGCAGCCCTTGGGACAGGCTTCAGTATGGCTACACCTTC.

The gene calls are TRBV4-3 and TRBJ2-1, with a weak D call TRBD2 (7 bases). The length of the CDR3 is 17 residues. Per the germline V gene, CDR1 is LGHNA and CDR2 is YSLEER. Trimming took 1 base from V and 5 from J, leaving 18 bases between them. CDR3 sequence reads: CASSQGPGIGGDNEQFF. The CDR3 coding sequence is TGCGCCAGCAGCCAAGGCCCGGGGATAGGGGGGGACAATGAGCAGTTCTTC.

The V and J genes are TRBV6-5 and TRBJ1-1; perhaps TRBD1 as D (6 bases). This CDR3 is 16 amino acids long. Germline assignment: CDR1 MNHEY and CDR2 SVGAGI. V shed 0 bases and J shed 3 bases, with 14 bases lying between them. The CDR3 loop reads CASSYSGGAKDTEAFF. For the CDR3, the DNA is TGTGCCAGCAGTTACTCTGGGGGGGCCAAAGACACTGAAGCTTTCTTT.

The rearrangement links TRBV6-5 to TRBJ1-4; D possibly corresponds to TRBD1 (5 bases). CDR1 is MNHEY, CDR2 SVGAGI, per germline. The CDR3 spans 13 residues. Trimming left V 6 bases short and J 13 bases short, with 18 bases between. CDR3 amino acids: CASRSNPAQALFF. CDR3 bases: TGTGCCAGCAGGTCAAACCCAGCACAGGCACTGTTTTTT.

This chain uses TRBV6-6 with TRBJ2-7; tentatively, D is TRBD2 (5 bases). This CDR3 contains 12 residues. Germline-derived CDR1 and CDR2 are MNHNY and SVGAGI (reference sequence). Trimming took 4 bases from V and 4 from J, leaving 8 bases between them. CDR3 DNA sequence: TGTGCCAGCAGTTGGGAGTATTACGAGCAGTACTTC. Protein product: CASSWEYYEQYF.

V and J are TRBV7-3 and TRBJ2-3; possibly TRBD2 for D (6 bases). Germline V lookup: CDR1 SGHTA, CDR2 FQGTGA. The V end was cut by 0 bases, the J end by 2 bases, with 9 bases between. There are 15 residues in the CDR3. The CDR3 nucleotides read TGTGCCAGCAGCTTAACGGCGGGGACCACAGATACGCAGTATTTT. Encoded protein: CASSLTAGTTDTQYF.

A few counts support this clone. CDR3: CATSRDERGGGYTF. The CDR3 coding sequence is TGTGCCACCAGCAGAGATGAAAGAGGGGGTGGCTACACCTTC. The chain uses TRBV15 and TRBJ1-2, with D tentatively TRBD1 (6 bases). Germline V gene data show CDR1 as LNHNV and CDR2 as YYDKDF (reference sequence). The CDR3 extends over 14 amino acids. V was clipped by 0 bases and J by 7 bases, with 12 bases between them.

The V call is TRBV5-1, the J call TRBJ2-7, with TRBD1 matching over 10 bases. This CDR3 comprises 16 residues. V lost 3 bases, J lost 3 bases, and 9 bases stayed unmatched. Germline assignment: CDR1 SGHRS and CDR2 YFSETQ. CDR3 DNA sequence: TGCGCCAGCAGCTCGGGAGGGACAGGGGCGGGCTACGAGCAGTACTTC. Residues: CASSSGGTGAGYEQYF.

The chain couples TRBV4-2 to TRBJ2-7; a weak D match, TRBD2 (5 bases). This CDR3 has 16 residues. In germline, CDR1 is LGHNA, CDR2 YNFKEQ. The V end was cut by 1 base, the J end by 2 bases, with 15 bases between. CDR3 residues: CASSQAAAAVPYEQYF. The CDR3 coding sequence is TGTGCCAGCAGCCAAGCCGCTGCAGCGGTGCCCTACGAGCAGTACTTC.

V and J are TRBV5-6 and TRBJ1-2, with 7 bases aligning to TRBD1. This CDR3 region has 12 residues. CDR1 and CDR2 from the germline V gene are SGHDT and YYEEEE. The J segment lost 7 bases and the V segment lost 2 bases, leaving 2 bases of the junction unmatched. The CDR3 nucleotides read TGTGCCAGCAGCTTCCGGGACAGTGGCTACACCTTC. It encodes CASSFRDSGYTF.

The CDR3 loop reads CASSGAGTGGLLGNQPQHF. In nucleotides, the CDR3 is TGTGCCAGTAGTGGAGCGGGGACAGGGGGTTTGTTGGGCAATCAGCCCCAGCATTTT. The rearrangement joins TRBV19 to TRBJ1-5, with 11 bases fitting TRBD1. With 5 bases clipped from V and 2 bases from J, the junction kept 14 bases outside the gene matches. Per germline, CDR1 LNHDA and CDR2 SQIVND (reference sequence). This CDR3 region has 19 residues.

This clone has a single count. V usage is TRBV5-6 and J usage is TRBJ2-7, with D perhaps TRBD1 (6 bases). V gave up 4 bases and J gave up 4 bases, with 18 bases separating them. The germline CDR1 and CDR2 sequences are SGHDT and YYEEEE. The CDR3 contains 15 residues. The CDR3 loop is CASSAPDRKQYEQYF. CDR3 nucleotides: TGTGCCAGCAGCGCACCTGACAGGAAACAATACGAGCAGTACTTC. Full variable domain (missing parts from reference TRBV5-6 and TRBJ2-7): DAGVTQSPTHLIKTRGQQVTLRCSPKSGHDTVSWYQQALGQGPQFIFQYYEEEERQRGNFPDRFSGHQFPNYSSELNVNALLLGDSALYLCASSAPDRKQYEQYFGPGTRLTVT.

The J gene is TRBJ2-1, the V gene TRBV18, with TRBD2 as a possible D gene (7 bases). Germline-derived CDR1 and CDR2 are KGHSH and LQKENI. The CDR3 is made up of 16 amino acids. The germline V and J ends were trimmed by 2 bases and 5 bases, with 16 bases remaining between them. CDR3 in amino acids: CASSPVGGRLNNEQFF. As DNA, the CDR3 is TGTGCCAGCTCACCAGTCGGGGGGCGTTTGAACAATGAGCAGTTCTTC. The complete variable domain, with remaining parts taken from reference TRBV18 and TRBJ2-1, reads NAGVMQNPRHLVRRRGQEARLRCSPMKGHSHVYWYRQLPEEGLKFMVYLQKENIIDESGMPKERFSAEFPKEGPSILRIQQVVRGDSAAYFCASSPVGGRLNNEQFFGPGTRLTVL.

The chain carries TRBV11-2 and TRBJ2-7, with D tentatively TRBD1 (6 bases). This CDR3 has 13 residues. The germline CDR1 and CDR2 sequences are SGHAT and FQNNGV. Deletions cut 5 bases from V and 3 bases from J, with 11 bases between. The CDR3 bases are TGTGCCAGCAGCCAGACAGGAATCTACGAGCAGTACTTC. Its translation is CASSQTGIYEQYF.

The rearrangement links TRBV29-1 to TRBJ1-1; TRBD1 is a possible D gene (6 bases). CDR3 size: 14 residues. CDR1 and CDR2 (germline): SQVTM, ANQGSEA. Trimming removed 1 base at V and 1 base at J, with 10 bases between. This CDR3 is CSVEAPGANTEAFF. CDR3 in DNA: TGCAGCGTTGAAGCCCCAGGGGCGAACACTGAAGCTTTCTTT.